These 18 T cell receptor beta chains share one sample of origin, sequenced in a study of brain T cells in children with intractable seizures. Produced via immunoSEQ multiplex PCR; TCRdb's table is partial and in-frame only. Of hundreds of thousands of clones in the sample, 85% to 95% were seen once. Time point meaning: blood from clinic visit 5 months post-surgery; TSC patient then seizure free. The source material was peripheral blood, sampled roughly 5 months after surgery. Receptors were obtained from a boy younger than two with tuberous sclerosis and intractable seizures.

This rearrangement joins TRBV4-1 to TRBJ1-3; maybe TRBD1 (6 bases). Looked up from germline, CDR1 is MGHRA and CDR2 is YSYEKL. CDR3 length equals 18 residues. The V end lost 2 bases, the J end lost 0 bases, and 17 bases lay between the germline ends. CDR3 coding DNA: TGCGCCAGCAGCCAAAGGGACATACCGATTAGCTCTGGAAACACCATATATTTT. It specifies CASSQRDIPISSGNTIYF.

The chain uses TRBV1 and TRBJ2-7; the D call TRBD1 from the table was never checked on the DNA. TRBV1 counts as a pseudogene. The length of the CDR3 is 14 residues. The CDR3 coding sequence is TGCACCAGCAGCCAATCTGACAGGGGCCACGAGCAGTACTTC. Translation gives CTSSQSDRGHEQYF.

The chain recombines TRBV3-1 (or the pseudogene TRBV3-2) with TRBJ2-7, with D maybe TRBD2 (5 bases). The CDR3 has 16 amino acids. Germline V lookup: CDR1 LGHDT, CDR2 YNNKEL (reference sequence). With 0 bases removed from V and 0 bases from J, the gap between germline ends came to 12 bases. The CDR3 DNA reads TGTGCCAGCAGCCAAGATCGGGGTGGGTACTCCTACGAGCAGTACTTC. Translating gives CASSQDRGGYSYEQYF.

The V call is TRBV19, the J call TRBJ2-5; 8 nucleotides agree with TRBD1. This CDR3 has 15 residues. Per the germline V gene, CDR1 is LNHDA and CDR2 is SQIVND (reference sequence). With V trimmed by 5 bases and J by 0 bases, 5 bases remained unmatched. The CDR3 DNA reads TGTGCCAGTAGTCCTCGGACAGGGTACCAAGAGACCCAGTACTTC. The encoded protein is CASSPRTGYQETQYF.

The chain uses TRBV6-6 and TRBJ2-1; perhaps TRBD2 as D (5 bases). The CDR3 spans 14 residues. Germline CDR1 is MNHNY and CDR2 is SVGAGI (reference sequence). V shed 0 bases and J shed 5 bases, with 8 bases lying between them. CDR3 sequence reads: CASSYSSGNNEQFF. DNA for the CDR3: TGTGCCAGCAGTTACTCGTCCGGGAACAATGAGCAGTTCTTC.

The CDR3 protein is CASSELCRGLCEQYF. In DNA, the CDR3 is TGTGCCAGCAGTGAGTTATGCAGGGGCCTATGCGAGCAGTACTTC. The V call is TRBV2, the J call TRBJ2-7; D might be TRBD1 (6 bases). The V gene's germline CDR1 is SNHLY and CDR2 FYNNEI. This CDR3 is built from 15 residues. V lost 3 bases, J lost 6 bases, and 18 bases lay in between.

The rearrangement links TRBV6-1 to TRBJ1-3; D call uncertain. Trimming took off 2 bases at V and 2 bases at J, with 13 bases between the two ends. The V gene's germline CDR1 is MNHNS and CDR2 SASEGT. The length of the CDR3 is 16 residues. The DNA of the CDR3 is TGTGCCAGCAGTGAATTCAGATCTCCACCTGGAAACACCATATATTTT. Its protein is CASSEFRSPPGNTIYF.

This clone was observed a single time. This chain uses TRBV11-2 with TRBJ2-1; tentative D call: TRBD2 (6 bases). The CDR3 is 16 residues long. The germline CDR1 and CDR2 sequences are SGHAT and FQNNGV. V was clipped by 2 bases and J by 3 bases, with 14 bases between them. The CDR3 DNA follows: TGTGCCAGCAGCTTATTGATGGGAGGATTCTACAATGAGCAGTTCTTC. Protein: CASSLLMGGFYNEQFF.

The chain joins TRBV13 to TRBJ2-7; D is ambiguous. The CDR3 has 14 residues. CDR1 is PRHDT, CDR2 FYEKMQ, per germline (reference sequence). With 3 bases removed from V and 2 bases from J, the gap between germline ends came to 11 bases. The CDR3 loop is CASSFGQSPYEQYF. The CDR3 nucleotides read TGTGCCAGCAGCTTCGGGCAGAGTCCCTACGAGCAGTACTTC.

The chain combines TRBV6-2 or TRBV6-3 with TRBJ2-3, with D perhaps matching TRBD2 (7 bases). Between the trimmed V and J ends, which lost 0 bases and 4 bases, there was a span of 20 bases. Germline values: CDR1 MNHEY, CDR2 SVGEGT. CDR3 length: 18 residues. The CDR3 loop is CASSYSRGGAISADTQYF. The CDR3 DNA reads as TGTGCCAGCAGTTACTCGAGAGGGGGGGCCATTTCAGCAGATACGCAGTATTTT.

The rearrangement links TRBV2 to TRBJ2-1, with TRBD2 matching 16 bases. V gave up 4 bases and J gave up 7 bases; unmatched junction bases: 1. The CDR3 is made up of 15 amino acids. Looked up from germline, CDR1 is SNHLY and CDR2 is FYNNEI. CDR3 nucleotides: TGTGCCAGCAGTGTGGGACTAGCGGGAGGGAATGAGCAGTTCTTC. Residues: CASSVGLAGGNEQFF.

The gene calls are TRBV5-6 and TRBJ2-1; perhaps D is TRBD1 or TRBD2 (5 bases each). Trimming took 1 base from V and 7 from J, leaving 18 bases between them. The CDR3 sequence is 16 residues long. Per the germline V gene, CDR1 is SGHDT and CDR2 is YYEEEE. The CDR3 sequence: CASSLYGTKSGNEQFF. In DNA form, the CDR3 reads TGTGCCAGCAGCTTGTACGGGACGAAGTCGGGGAATGAGCAGTTCTTC.

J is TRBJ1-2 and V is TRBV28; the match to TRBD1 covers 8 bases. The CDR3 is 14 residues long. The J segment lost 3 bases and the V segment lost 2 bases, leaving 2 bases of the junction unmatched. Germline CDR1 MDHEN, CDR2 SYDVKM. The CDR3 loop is CASSLAGGDYGYTF. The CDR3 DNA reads TGTGCCAGCAGTTTAGCAGGGGGCGACTATGGCTACACCTTC.

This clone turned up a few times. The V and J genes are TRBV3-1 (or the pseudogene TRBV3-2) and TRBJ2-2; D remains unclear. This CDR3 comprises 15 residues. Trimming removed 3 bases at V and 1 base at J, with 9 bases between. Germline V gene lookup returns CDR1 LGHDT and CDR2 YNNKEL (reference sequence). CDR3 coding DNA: TGTGCCAGCAGCCACCATTCGGGGAACACCGGGGAGCTGTTTTTT. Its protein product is CASSHHSGNTGELFF.

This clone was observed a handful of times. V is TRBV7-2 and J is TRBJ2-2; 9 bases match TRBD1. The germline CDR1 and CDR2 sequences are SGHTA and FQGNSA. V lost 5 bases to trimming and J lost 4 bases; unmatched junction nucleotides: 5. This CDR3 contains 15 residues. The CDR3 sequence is CASSVGTGFTGELFF. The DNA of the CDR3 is TGTGCCAGCAGCGTCGGGACAGGGTTCACCGGGGAGCTGTTTTTT.

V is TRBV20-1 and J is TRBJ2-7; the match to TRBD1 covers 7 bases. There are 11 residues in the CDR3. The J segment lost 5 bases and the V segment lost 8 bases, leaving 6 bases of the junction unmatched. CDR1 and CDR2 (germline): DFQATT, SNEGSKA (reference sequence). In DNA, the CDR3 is TGCAGTCTACAGGGGATTAACGAGCAGTACTTC. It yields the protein CSLQGINEQYF.

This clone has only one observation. The CDR3 here is CASSESQAFASGNTIYF. The CDR3 nucleotides are TGCGCCAGCAGTGAGTCGCAGGCCTTCGCCTCTGGAAACACCATATATTTT. This chain links TRBV10-2 with TRBJ1-3, with D unresolved. The V and J ends lost 0 bases and 0 bases respectively, with 12 bases between them. CDR1 and CDR2 from the germline V gene are WSHSY and SAAADI. This CDR3 is built from 17 residues.

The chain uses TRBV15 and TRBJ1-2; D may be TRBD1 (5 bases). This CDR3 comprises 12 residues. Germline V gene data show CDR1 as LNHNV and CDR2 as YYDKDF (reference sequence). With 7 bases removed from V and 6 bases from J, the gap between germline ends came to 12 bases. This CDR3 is CATIGGADGYTF. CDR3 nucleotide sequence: TGTGCCACCATAGGAGGGGCAGATGGCTACACCTTC.